This T cell receptor beta chain is from a study of T cell responses to AZD1222 COVID-19 vaccine. The wider study: Pooled samples include second doses given at about 4 or 12 weeks.

The V and J ends lost 8 bases and 6 bases respectively, with 9 bases between them. This CDR3 region has 11 residues. Comments on this clone: Its antigen is unidentified.

Notes on the study in general: White British donors predominated, females outnumbered males, and clonal diversity was possibly underestimated. The number of AZD1222 recipients seropositive at baseline was only five to seven.

Using immunoSEQ multiplex PCR, the repertoire was profiled, and TCRdb retains in-frame clones only, with some absent. This sample has 90,000 to 150,000 clones, with roughly 90% found just once. Here the sequenced sample was peripheral blood, taken on day 0 of AZD1222 vaccination. The sequence was obtained from an adult in good health. This chain joins TRBV12-3 or TRBV12-4 and TRBJ2-3; D is uncertain. CDR3 residues: CASDPFDTQYF. The DNA for the CDR3 is TGTGCCAGCGACCCTTTCGATACGCAGTATTTT.